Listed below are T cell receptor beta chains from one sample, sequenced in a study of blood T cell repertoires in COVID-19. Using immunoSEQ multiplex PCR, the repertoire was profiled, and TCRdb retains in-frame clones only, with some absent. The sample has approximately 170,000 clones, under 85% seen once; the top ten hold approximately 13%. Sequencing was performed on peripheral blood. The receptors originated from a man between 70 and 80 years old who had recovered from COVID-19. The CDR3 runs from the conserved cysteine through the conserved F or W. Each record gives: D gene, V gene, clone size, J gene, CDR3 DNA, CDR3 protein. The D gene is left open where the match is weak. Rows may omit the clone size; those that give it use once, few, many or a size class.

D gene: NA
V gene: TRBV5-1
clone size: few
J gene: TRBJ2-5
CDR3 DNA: TGCGCCAGCAGCTTGGCCGAGCGATCCGGGCCGGGGGAGACCCAGTACTTC
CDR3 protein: CASSLAERSGPGETQYF

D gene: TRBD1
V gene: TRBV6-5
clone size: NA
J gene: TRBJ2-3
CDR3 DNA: TGTGCCAGCAGAGATGGACAGGGGGATTGGACGCAGTATTTT
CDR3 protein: CASRDGQGDWTQYF

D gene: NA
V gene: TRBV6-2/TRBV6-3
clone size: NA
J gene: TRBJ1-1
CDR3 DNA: TGTGCCAGCAGCCCCCCCACGACAGGGAACACTGAAGCTTTCTTT
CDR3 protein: CASSPPTTGNTEAFF

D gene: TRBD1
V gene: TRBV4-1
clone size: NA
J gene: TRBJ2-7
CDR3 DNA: TGCGCCAGCAGCCTAGGAGACAGGGGGGTTGGCTACGAGCAGTACTTC
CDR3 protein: CASSLGDRGVGYEQYF

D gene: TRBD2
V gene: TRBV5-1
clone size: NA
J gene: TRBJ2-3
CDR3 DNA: TGCGCCAGCAGCCCTCGAGGGGCGGGAGGTTGGACAGATACGCAGTATTTT
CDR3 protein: CASSPRGAGGWTDTQYF

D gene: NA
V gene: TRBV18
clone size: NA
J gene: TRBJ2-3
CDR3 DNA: TGTGCCAGCTCACCACAGGGGATCACAGATACGCAGTATTTT
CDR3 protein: CASSPQGITDTQYF

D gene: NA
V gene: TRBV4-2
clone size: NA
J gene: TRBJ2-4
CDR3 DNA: TGTGCCAGCAGCCAAGGGGGTTCCATAGGGGGAAACAACATTCAGTACTTC
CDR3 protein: CASSQGGSIGGNNIQYF

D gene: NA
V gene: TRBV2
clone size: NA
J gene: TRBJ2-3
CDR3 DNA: TGTGCCAGCAATCGGGACACAGATACGCAGTATTTT
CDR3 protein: CASNRDTDTQYF

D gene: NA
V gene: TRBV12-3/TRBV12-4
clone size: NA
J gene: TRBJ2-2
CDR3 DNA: TGTGCCAGCAGCTTCGCCCAGGGCGGGGAGCTGTTTTTT
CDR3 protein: CASSFAQGGELFF

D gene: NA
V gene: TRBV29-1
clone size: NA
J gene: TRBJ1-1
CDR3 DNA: TGCAGCGTTGTAAGGCAGGGATTGAACACTGAAGCTTTCTTT
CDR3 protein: CSVVRQGLNTEAFF

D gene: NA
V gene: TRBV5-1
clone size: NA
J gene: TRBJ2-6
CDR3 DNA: TGCGCCAGCAGCCAGGGATCTGGGGCCAACGTCCTGACTTTC
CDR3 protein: CASSQGSGANVLTF

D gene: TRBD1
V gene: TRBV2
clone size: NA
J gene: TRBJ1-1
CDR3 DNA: TGTGCCAGCGTCTCGGGCCCCGGACAGGGATGGACTGAAGCTTTCTTT
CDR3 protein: CASVSGPGQGWTEAFF

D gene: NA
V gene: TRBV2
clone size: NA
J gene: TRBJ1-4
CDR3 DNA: TGTGCCAGCAGCCAATTGGGGGGGGCTAATGAAAAACTGTTTTTT
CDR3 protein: CASSQLGGANEKLFF

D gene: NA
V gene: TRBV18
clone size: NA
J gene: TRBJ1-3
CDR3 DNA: TGTGCCAGCTCCCCAGGCAAGTCTGGAAACACCATATATTTT
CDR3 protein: CASSPGKSGNTIYF

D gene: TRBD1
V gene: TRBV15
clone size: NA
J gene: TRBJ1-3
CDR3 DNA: TGTGCCACCGGCCCCAGGGGGTTCGGAAACACCATATATTTT
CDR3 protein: CATGPRGFGNTIYF

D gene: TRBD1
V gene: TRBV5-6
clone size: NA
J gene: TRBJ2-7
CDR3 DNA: TGTGCCAGCAGCCCCCAGAGGACAGGGTCGACCTACAGGGACGAGCAGTACTTC
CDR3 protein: CASSPQRTGSTYRDEQYF

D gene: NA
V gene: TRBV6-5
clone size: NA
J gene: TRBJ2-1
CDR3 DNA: TGTGCCAGCAGTTACTCGGCAGGTGGCCCTAATGAGCAGTTCTTC
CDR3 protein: CASSYSAGGPNEQFF

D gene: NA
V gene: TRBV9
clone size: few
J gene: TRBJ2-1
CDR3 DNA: TGTGCCAGCAGCGCCTCCCGGGGCTACAATGAGCAGTTCTTC
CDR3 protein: CASSASRGYNEQFF

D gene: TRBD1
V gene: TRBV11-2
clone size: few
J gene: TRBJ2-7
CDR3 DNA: TGTGCCAGCAGCCTGGGACAGGTTGTCTACGAGCAGTACTTC
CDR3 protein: CASSLGQVVYEQYF